One sample yielded the 2 T cell receptor beta chains listed below, sequenced in a study of identical twins' blood T cells (dated by TCRdb to 2012 to 2014). The method behind the library was 5' RACE. Sequencing relied on an Illumina Genome Analyzer IIx. TCRdb ran its own pipeline on the public reads, namely fastp trimming at Q25 and MiXCR clone calling, and kept in-frame beta chains. Under each unique CDR3 protein, matching rows form one entry showing the most common genes and DNA. For this sample there are a few hundred thousand distinct CDR3 sequences; around 30% appear just once. 6.1% of the sample belongs to the ten largest clones. Sequenced material: PBMCs. These TCRs come from a woman aged 18 to 50 in good health.

The sample holds a few counts of this clonotype. The V call is TRBV6-6, the J call TRBJ1-2; TRBD1 might be the D (6 bases). Germline V gives CDR1 MNHNY, CDR2 SVGAGI (reference sequence). Trimming took off 6 bases at V and 6 bases at J, with 17 bases between the two ends. The CDR3 extends over 14 amino acids. The CDR3 nucleotides read TGTGCCAGCAGGGGGTCCGAGGGGGATCATGGCTACACCTTC. Its translation: CASRGSEGDHGYTF.

This chain connects TRBV5-1 to TRBJ1-4, with 11 positions matching TRBD1. In germline, CDR1 is SGHRS, CDR2 YFSETQ. This CDR3 has 15 amino acids. The V gene end was trimmed by 4 bases and the J gene end by 7 bases; junction bases not matched to a gene: 6. The CDR3 region is CASSQIGQGAEKLFF. DNA of the CDR3: TGCGCCAGCAGCCAGATCGGACAGGGGGCTGAAAAACTGTTTTTT.